The 3 T cell receptor beta chains listed next were all sequenced from one sample in a study of cytomegalovirus exposure and HLA in healthy donors. PCR amplification relied on 60 Vbeta primers (plus 13 Jbeta primers). This table comes from immunoSEQ multiplex PCR, and its TCRdb copy is limited to in-frame clones, with some not included. Here the sample spans around 150,000 clones, approximately 78% being singletons. Specimen: PBMCs. The origin of the receptors is a woman between 40 and 55 years old in good health and CMV-seronegative.

This chain links TRBV5-1 with TRBJ2-7; TRBD2 agrees at 8 bases. This CDR3 comprises 14 residues. Trimming took 2 bases from V and 0 from J; bases not matched to a gene: 1. Germline V gene lookup returns CDR1 SGHRS and CDR2 YFSETQ. CDR3 nucleotides: TGCGCCAGCAGCTTCAGCGGGAGCTCCTACGAGCAGTACTTC. Translation gives CASSFSGSSYEQYF.

By share, this clone counts as medium-sized. The genes are TRBV5-4 and TRBJ2-7; D might be TRBD1 (6 bases). From germline, CDR1 is SGHNT and CDR2 YYREEE (reference sequence). CDR3 length: 13 residues. Between the trimmed V and J ends, which lost 5 bases and 2 bases, there was a span of 11 bases. The CDR3 is CASRGRGPYEQYF. In DNA, the CDR3 is TGTGCCAGCAGGGGCAGGGGTCCCTACGAGCAGTACTTC.

This chain joins TRBV5-1 and TRBJ1-3; no definite D call. This CDR3 spans 16 amino acids. Trimming left V 0 bases short and J 0 bases short, with 10 bases between. Germline V lookup: CDR1 SGHRS, CDR2 YFSETQ. CDR3 sequence reads: CASSLDPGSSGNTIYF. The DNA for the CDR3 is TGCGCCAGCAGCTTGGATCCGGGGAGCTCTGGAAACACCATATATTTT.